The 32 T cell receptor beta chains below all came from one sample that was sequenced in a study of T cell changes during pregnancy in multiple sclerosis. Produced via immunoSEQ multiplex PCR; TCRdb's table is partial and in-frame only. The sample includes around 50,000 clones, around 90% seen only once; the top ten take 1.9%. Sequences were derived from peripheral blood, sampled in the first trimester of pregnancy. These receptors came from a female donor with multiple sclerosis, enrolled in a pregnancy study.

This clone was detected only a few times. The V call is TRBV7-3, the J call TRBJ2-3; 9 positions match TRBD2. This CDR3 has 17 residues. V trimming: 5 bases; J trimming: 1 base; junction bases outside the gene matches: 10. CDR1 and CDR2 (germline): SGHTA, FQGTGA. The CDR3 coding sequence is TGTGCCAGCAGCCCAAATCCTAGCGGGGTCGGCACAGATACGCAGTATTTT. Translation gives CASSPNPSGVGTDTQYF. The variable domain in full, with the rest retrieved from reference TRBV7-3 and TRBJ2-3, is GAGVSQTPSNKVTEKGKYVELRCDPISGHTALYWYRQSLGQGPEFLIYFQGTGAADDSGLPNDRFFAVRPEGSVSTLKIQRTERGDSAVYLCASSPNPSGVGTDTQYFGPGTRLTVL.

The CDR3 here is CSVAGTGDQPQHF. CDR3 DNA sequence: TGCAGCGTGGCCGGGACAGGGGATCAGCCCCAGCATTTT. The chain is built from TRBV29-1 and TRBJ1-5, with 10 bases identical to TRBD1. This CDR3 has 13 amino acids. J lost 5 bases, V lost 6 bases, and 4 bases had no gene match. Germline V CDR1 and CDR2: SQVTM, ANQGSEA.

The rearrangement uses TRBV18 and TRBJ2-1; 9 nucleotides match TRBD1. V was pared by 3 bases and J by 6 bases, with 0 bases of the junction left unmatched. This CDR3 comprises 13 residues. From germline, CDR1 is KGHSH and CDR2 LQKENI. CDR3 DNA sequence: TGTGCCAGCTCACCGGGACAGGGCAATGAGCAGTTCTTC. Its protein product is CASSPGQGNEQFF.

In its sample, this clone was seen once. The rearrangement uses TRBV6-5 and TRBJ1-6; D gene uncertain. The CDR3 length is 12 residues. Germline lookup yields CDR1 MNHEY and CDR2 SVGAGI. The V end was cut by 7 bases, the J end by 7 bases, with 8 bases between. The CDR3 spells CASNTVNSPLHF. The CDR3 DNA is TGTGCCAGCAACACCGTAAATTCACCCCTCCACTTT.

V and J are TRBV2 and TRBJ2-1, with TRBD2 matching 12 bases. V shed 1 base, J shed 6 bases, and the junction held 7 bases outside the gene matches. Germline CDR1 SNHLY, CDR2 FYNNEI. The CDR3 is made up of 17 amino acids. As DNA, the CDR3 is TGTGCCAGCAGTGAAGGTCCTAGCGGGGGGGTGAGCAATGAGCAGTTCTTC. It codes for CASSEGPSGGVSNEQFF. Variable domain in full (rest from reference TRBV2 and TRBJ2-1): EPEVTQTPSHQVTQMGQEVILRCVPISNHLYFYWYRQILGQKVEFLVSFYNNEISEKSEIFDDQFSVERPDGSNFTLKIRSTKLEDSAMYFCASSEGPSGGVSNEQFFGPGTRLTVL.

The chain recombines TRBV5-1 with TRBJ1-2, with 8 bases matching TRBD1. The CDR3 sequence is 14 residues long. The germline gives CDR1 SGHRS, CDR2 YFSETQ. Trimming took 4 bases from V and 4 from J; bases not matched to a gene: 6. The CDR3 loop is CASSVTGARYGYTF. CDR3 DNA sequence: TGCGCCAGCAGCGTGACAGGGGCGCGCTATGGCTACACCTTC.

The V gene is TRBV5-6, the J gene TRBJ2-4; the match to TRBD1 covers 11 bases. With V trimmed by 0 bases and J by 9 bases, 2 bases remained unmatched. This CDR3 is built from 14 residues. Germline lookup yields CDR1 SGHDT and CDR2 YYEEEE. Written as DNA, the CDR3 is TGTGCCAGCAGCTTGGCCGGGACAGGGGGCATTCAGTACTTC. Its translation: CASSLAGTGGIQYF.

The CDR3 bases are TGTGCCAGCAGTAGGGGACAGTGGGTGCCAGATACGCAGTATTTT. It encodes CASSRGQWVPDTQYF. The rearrangement links TRBV2 to TRBJ2-3, with 7 bases that match TRBD1. J lost 4 bases, V lost 5 bases, and 9 bases had no gene match. The CDR3 is 15 amino acids. Germline V CDR1 and CDR2: SNHLY, FYNNEI.

The gene calls are TRBV19 and TRBJ2-2; tentatively, D is TRBD1 (6 bases). With 0 bases removed from V and 0 bases from J, the gap between germline ends came to 20 bases. Germline CDR1 reads LNHDA; CDR2 reads SQIVND (reference sequence). This CDR3 is built from 20 residues. CDR3 DNA: TGTGCCAGTAGTATAGATCGCATAGACAGGCGGGTCGCGAACACCGGGGAGCTGTTTTTT. It codes for CASSIDRIDRRVANTGELFF. The full variable domain, rest sourced from reference TRBV19 and TRBJ2-2, is DGGITQSPKYLFRKEGQNVTLSCEQNLNHDAMYWYRQDPGQGLRLIYYSQIVNDFQKGDIAEGYSVSREKKESFPLTVTSAQKNPTAFYLCASSIDRIDRRVANTGELFFGEGSRLTVL.

V usage is TRBV19 and J usage is TRBJ1-2; no clear D gene. Germline CDR1 is LNHDA and CDR2 is SQIVND (reference sequence). The CDR3 consists of 13 residues. Trimming removed 3 bases at V and 4 bases at J, with 9 bases between. The CDR3, as DNA: TGTGCCAGTAGTATTATGCAGTCCTATGGCTACACCTTC. The encoded protein is CASSIMQSYGYTF.

This clone was detected once. This chain joins TRBV28 and TRBJ1-2, with D perhaps TRBD1 (6 bases). Germline CDR1 is MDHEN and CDR2 is SYDVKM. The CDR3 runs to 14 residues. Trimming took off 3 bases at V and 4 bases at J, with 12 bases between the two ends. The DNA for the CDR3 is TGTGCCAGCAGTTTCCGGGACATCCTCTATGGCTACACCTTC. Protein: CASSFRDILYGYTF.

The chain employs TRBV21-1 and TRBJ1-4; the table's D gene call, TRBD1, was not cross checked with the DNA. TRBV21-1 represents a pseudogene. The CDR3 has 15 amino acids. The CDR3 region is CASSKGDREKEKLFF. The CDR3 DNA is TGTGCCAGCAGCAAAGGGGACAGGGAAAAGGAAAAACTGTTTTTT.

The gene calls are TRBV7-2 and TRBJ1-1, with D possibly being TRBD1 (5 bases). CDR1 and CDR2 from the germline V gene are SGHTA and FQGNSA. The CDR3 sequence is 11 residues long. Trimming pared 5 bases from V and 8 bases from J, leaving 9 bases between. The CDR3 DNA reads TGTGCCAGCAGCCGGGGGGTCGAAGCTTTCTTT. Encoded protein: CASSRGVEAFF.

V and J are TRBV5-1 and TRBJ1-2; TRBD1 agrees at 9 bases. V dropped 3 bases and J dropped 8; count of bases not matched to a gene: 11. The CDR3 contains 15 residues. In germline, CDR1 is SGHRS, CDR2 YFSETQ. CDR3 DNA sequence: TGCGCCAGCAGCTGGGACAGGGTCAATCGACGGGGCTACACCTTC. Translated, it gives CASSWDRVNRRGYTF.

This chain links TRBV6-1 with TRBJ2-7; tentatively, D is TRBD1 (6 bases). The germline CDR1 and CDR2 sequences are MNHNS and SASEGT. This CDR3 contains 15 residues. V lost 1 base to trimming and J lost 0 bases, with 10 bases between them. CDR3 region: CASSEGETGSYEQYF. CDR3 coding DNA: TGTGCCAGCAGTGAAGGGGAGACAGGCTCCTACGAGCAGTACTTC.

The chain couples TRBV4-3 to TRBJ1-6; no firm D call. Trimming stripped 0 bases from V and 2 bases from J, with 8 bases between. Germline CDR1 reads LGHNA; CDR2 reads YSLEER. CDR3 length: 16 residues. CDR3 amino acids: CASSQDAGPYNSPLHF. The DNA for the CDR3 is TGCGCCAGCAGCCAAGATGCGGGCCCCTATAATTCACCCCTCCACTTT.

The chain employs TRBV5-5 and TRBJ2-2, with D possibly being TRBD2 (5 bases). The CDR3 is 15 residues long. The germline V and J ends were trimmed by 2 bases and 4 bases, with 12 bases remaining between them. Per the germline V gene, CDR1 is SGHKS and CDR2 is YYEKEE (reference sequence). The CDR3 is CASSLYRDSTGELFF. In nucleotides, the CDR3 is TGTGCCAGCAGCTTATACCGGGATTCCACCGGGGAGCTGTTTTTT.

This chain joins TRBV5-8 and TRBJ2-7, with TRBD1 matching over 9 bases. Trimming took 4 bases from V and 3 from J; bases not matched to a gene: 5. The CDR3 has 14 residues. CDR1 and CDR2 from the germline V gene are SGHTS and YDEGEE. DNA of the CDR3: TGTGCCAGCAGCCAGGGACAGGGTAACTACGAGCAGTACTTC. Translated, it gives CASSQGQGNYEQYF. Based on the CDR3 plus reference TRBV5-8 and TRBJ2-7, the full variable domain is EAGVTQSPTHLIKTRGQQATLRCSPISGHTSVYWYQQALGLGLQFLLWYDEGEERNRGNFPPRFSGRQFPNYSSELNVNALELEDSALYLCASSQGQGNYEQYFGPGTRLTVT.

As to this clone: The sample has other DNA sequences that encode this CDR3 too. The rearrangement joins TRBV30 to TRBJ1-2; possibly TRBD1 for D (6 bases). The V gene's germline CDR1 is GTSNPN and CDR2 SVGIG (reference sequence). The CDR3 spans 15 residues. V was pared by 5 bases and J by 2 bases, with 18 bases between. The CDR3 bases are TGTGCCTGGTCGGTTACAGGGCGGTTGAACTATGGCTACACCTTC. Amino acid sequence: CAWSVTGRLNYGYTF.

This chain links TRBV11-3 with TRBJ2-1; 8 bases map to TRBD1. The V and J ends lost 6 bases and 4 bases, in that order; junction bases with no gene match: 8. The germline CDR1 and CDR2 sequences are SGHNT and YENEEA. This CDR3 is built from 15 residues. The CDR3 sequence: CASSRGQGTYNEQFF. In DNA form, the CDR3 reads TGTGCCAGCAGTCGAGGACAGGGAACGTACAATGAGCAGTTCTTC.

CDR3 protein: CASSPYPTGGSPLHF. The CDR3 nucleotides read TGTGCCAGCAGCCCCTATCCGACAGGGGGTTCCCCCCTCCACTTT. V and J are TRBV9 and TRBJ1-6, with 9 positions matching TRBD1. With 4 bases clipped from V and 13 bases from J, the junction kept 12 bases outside the gene matches. This CDR3 has 15 amino acids. The germline V gene encodes CDR1 SGDLS and CDR2 YYNGEE.

CDR3 coding DNA: TGTGCCAGCAGCCCGTCCCGCCGGGGTGGTACGCAGTATTTT. Protein sequence: CASSPSRRGGTQYF. The J gene is TRBJ2-3, the V gene TRBV11-3, with D perhaps TRBD2 (5 bases). The germline V gene encodes CDR1 SGHNT and CDR2 YENEEA. There are 14 residues in the CDR3. Trimming removed 5 bases at V and 8 bases at J, with 17 bases between.

The chain couples TRBV2 to TRBJ1-5; 11 positions match TRBD1. This CDR3 spans 14 amino acids. J was trimmed by 6 bases and V by 7 bases; bases with no gene match: 5. The germline V gene encodes CDR1 SNHLY and CDR2 FYNNEI. The CDR3 sequence is CASTRTGGIQPQHF. CDR3 DNA: TGTGCCAGCACCAGGACAGGGGGCATTCAGCCCCAGCATTTT.

The chain couples TRBV7-9 to TRBJ1-5, with D unclear. The CDR3 has 14 residues. Trimming left V 1 base short and J 0 bases short, with 4 bases between. Germline values: CDR1 SEHNR, CDR2 FQNEAQ (reference sequence). The CDR3 protein is CASSLESSNQPQHF. CDR3 nucleotides: TGTGCCAGCAGCTTAGAGAGTAGCAATCAGCCCCAGCATTTT.

The chain links TRBV4-1 to TRBJ2-5; TRBD2 is a possible D gene (6 bases). The CDR3 length is 15 residues. The V gene lost 1 base and the J gene lost 6 bases, with 15 bases spanning the gap. The germline CDR1 and CDR2 sequences are MGHRA and YSYEKL. The DNA for the CDR3 is TGCGCCAGCAGCCAAGTGGGACTCGGGCAGCAGACCCAGTACTTC. Its protein is CASSQVGLGQQTQYF.

The genes are TRBV27 and TRBJ1-2, with unresolved D. The V gene's germline CDR1 is MNHEY and CDR2 SMNVEV (reference sequence). CDR3 size: 13 residues. V shed 5 bases and J shed 8 bases, with 15 bases lying between them. The CDR3 DNA sequence: TGTGCCAGCAGTCCTCGGGTTACCCTGGGCTACACCTTC. Amino acids: CASSPRVTLGYTF.

The chain is built from TRBV5-1 and TRBJ1-3; 8 bases are shared with TRBD1. The CDR3 sequence is 15 residues long. Germline V gives CDR1 SGHRS, CDR2 YFSETQ. V lost 2 bases to trimming and J lost 4 bases; unmatched junction nucleotides: 5. Here the CDR3 DNA reads TGCGCCAGCAGCTTAGGGACAGGAATGGGAAACACCATATATTTT. This translates into CASSLGTGMGNTIYF.

The chain has TRBV5-1 and TRBJ1-4; D is possibly TRBD1 (5 bases). The CDR3 totals 15 residues. CDR1 and CDR2 from the germline V gene are SGHRS and YFSETQ. Between the trimmed V and J ends, which lost 3 bases and 6 bases, there was a span of 15 bases. The CDR3 region has the DNA TGCGCCAGCAGCTCAAATGGGGGGGTAGATGAAAAACTGTTTTTT. It encodes CASSSNGGVDEKLFF.

The CDR3 nucleotides read TGTGCCAGCAGCCTACGACAGATAAACTATGGCTACACCTTC. Protein: CASSLRQINYGYTF. This sequence joins TRBV6-5 and TRBJ1-2; possibly TRBD1 for D (5 bases). The CDR3 has 14 residues. CDR1 MNHEY and CDR2 SVGAGI come from the germline V gene. Trimming shortened V by 6 bases and J by 2 bases, and 13 bases separated the two germline ends.

This chain uses TRBV6-5 with TRBJ2-1; 8 bases agree with TRBD1. This CDR3 is built from 14 residues. J gave up 15 bases and V 5 bases, and 15 bases lay outside the gene matches. Germline CDR1 reads MNHEY; CDR2 reads SVGAGI. In DNA, the CDR3 is TGTGCCAGCAGTCAGGCGGACAGGGCGCCTATACCGTTCTTC. Amino acid sequence: CASSQADRAPIPFF.

This rearrangement joins TRBV19 to TRBJ1-3; TRBD1 matches at 7 bases. The V and J ends lost 4 bases and 4 bases, in that order; junction bases with no gene match: 4. CDR1 and CDR2 from the germline V gene are LNHDA and SQIVND (reference sequence). The CDR3 runs 14 residues. The CDR3: CASSTTGPGNTIYF. The CDR3 bases are TGTGCCAGTAGTACGACAGGGCCGGGAAACACCATATATTTT.

The chain recombines TRBV30 with TRBJ2-5; 10 bases are shared with TRBD2. V lost 5 bases to trimming and J lost 4 bases; unmatched junction nucleotides: 7. The CDR3 consists of 14 residues. Germline CDR1 is GTSNPN and CDR2 is SVGIG (reference sequence). The DNA of the CDR3 is TGTGCCTGGGACCGAGCGGGGGGGCCAGAGACCCAGTACTTC. As protein: CAWDRAGGPETQYF.